The clone carrying this TCR beta chain was counted at least ten times. The target antigen is unknown. These data are taken from a study of CD8 T cells in ankylosing spondylitis. One entry per CDR3 protein results from TCRdb running MiXCR on the 5' RACE reads. The sample contains fewer than 550,000 distinct CDR3 sequences, less than 6% of which appear only once. Overall study findings and caveats: Apparently characteristic of ankylosing spondylitis blood was a TCR beta motif (roughly eight highly homologous variants).

CDR3 length equals 14 residues. Germline assignment: CDR1 SGHRS and CDR2 YFSETQ. V lost 5 bases, J lost 4 bases, and 12 bases lay in between. The sample consisted of blood, either unsorted or a sorted T cell fraction (not recorded which). The gene calls are TRBV5-1 and TRBJ2-2; D gene uncertain. The sequence was collected from a male donor with ankylosing spondylitis. CDR3 region: CASRYPFGTGELFF. The CDR3 DNA sequence: TGCGCCAGCAGGTACCCCTTCGGCACCGGGGAGCTGTTTTTT.